Listed below are T cell receptor beta chains from one sample, sequenced in a study of shared clonotypes between healthy human individuals. The protocol was immunoSEQ multiplex PCR, while the TCRdb copy is restricted to in-frame clones and leaves out a portion. The sample carries approximately 940,000 clones, around 80% recorded once. Sequenced input: memory CD4+ T cells sorted from blood. All receptors derive from a man between 18 and 29 years old in good health. The CDR3 runs from the conserved cysteine through the conserved F or W. D genes are given only for firm matches. The size of a clone is reported for some rows only, either as once, few or many, or as a class for expanded clones.

V	D	J	size	CDR3	DNA
TRBV5-4	TRBD1	TRBJ2-7	.	CASSLDRYSYEQYF	TGTGCCAGCAGCCTGGACAGGTATTCCTACGAGCAGTACTTC
TRBV11-3	TRBD1	TRBJ2-5	many	CASSQQGVGETQYF	TGTGCCAGCAGCCAACAGGGGGTCGGAGAGACCCAGTACTTC
TRBV15	.	TRBJ1-5	few	CATSRVGGGGNQPQHF	TGTGCCACCAGCAGAGTCGGGGGCGGCGGCAATCAGCCCCAGCATTTT
TRBV5-6	TRBD1	TRBJ1-2	.	CASRPGQLHYGYTF	TGTGCCAGCAGACCGGGACAGCTCCACTATGGCTACACCTTC
TRBV10-3	.	TRBJ1-4	.	CAIRGTDGNEKLFF	TGTGCCATCAGGGGAACCGACGGGAATGAAAAACTGTTTTTT
TRBV11-2	.	TRBJ1-4	.	CASSSLGLGEIEKLFF	TGTGCCAGCAGCTCCCTGGGTCTGGGTGAGATAGAAAAACTGTTTTTT
TRBV6-5	.	TRBJ2-7	.	CASSARDTSYEQYF	TGTGCCAGCAGTGCACGGGACACCTCCTACGAGCAGTACTTC
TRBV9	.	TRBJ1-2	.	CASSVDINYGYTF	TGTGCCAGCAGCGTGGACATTAACTATGGCTACACCTTC
TRBV6-5	.	TRBJ2-7	.	CASSYSPPGTYEQYF	TGTGCCAGCAGTTACTCTCCTCCGGGAACCTACGAGCAGTACTTC
TRBV4-2	TRBD2	TRBJ2-7	.	CASSQPAGLGSGTYEQYF	TGTGCCAGCAGCCAACCCGCGGGACTAGGATCTGGAACCTACGAGCAGTACTTC
TRBV5-5	TRBD1	TRBJ1-5	.	CASSQGGSNQPQHF	TGTGCCAGCAGCCAGGGGGGAAGCAATCAGCCCCAGCATTTT
TRBV5-4	.	TRBJ1-2	.	CASSQVAGRGYTF	TGTGCCAGCAGCCAAGTCGCAGGGCGAGGCTACACCTTC
TRBV6-5	TRBD2	TRBJ2-7	.	CASTPTGTSHEQYF	TGTGCCAGCACCCCGACAGGGACTAGCCACGAGCAGTACTTC
TRBV7-2	.	TRBJ2-7	.	CASSPEQGGEQYF	TGTGCCAGCAGCCCCGAACAGGGGGGGGAGCAGTACTTC
TRBV6-6	TRBD1	TRBJ1-5	.	CASSSFGQESNQPQHF	TGTGCCAGCAGTTCTTTCGGACAGGAGAGCAATCAGCCCCAGCATTTT
TRBV7-9	TRBD1	TRBJ2-2	many	CASSASGTGGFGELFF	TGTGCCAGCAGCGCCTCCGGGACAGGGGGCTTCGGGGAGCTGTTTTTT
TRBV15	.	TRBJ1-6	.	CATSRDYGLPPGNGHF	TGTGCCACCAGCAGAGATTATGGGTTACCTCCCGGAAACGGCCACTTT
TRBV14	TRBD2	TRBJ2-7	.	CASSQEVAGRYEQYF	TGTGCCAGCAGCCAAGAGGTAGCGGGCCGCTACGAGCAGTACTTC
TRBV18	.	TRBJ1-1	.	CASSPSENTEAFF	TGTGCCAGCTCACCCTCGGAGAACACTGAAGCTTTCTTT
TRBV13	.	TRBJ1-6	few	CASSLGGGGNSPLHF	TGTGCCAGCAGCTTAGGGGGCGGAGGTAATTCACCCCTCCACTTT
TRBV13	.	TRBJ2-4	once	CASSFGDYVAKNIQYF	TGTGCCAGCAGCTTTGGAGACTATGTAGCCAAAAACATTCAGTACTTC
TRBV2	.	TRBJ2-3	.	CASRREGISTDTQYF	TGTGCCAGCCGTCGTGAGGGGATTAGCACAGATACGCAGTATTTT
TRBV4-1	TRBD1	TRBJ1-2	once	CASRHRGVGGYTF	TGCGCCAGCAGACACAGGGGCGTCGGTGGCTACACCTTC
TRBV9	TRBD1	TRBJ2-1	.	CASSVGDREQFF	TGTGCCAGCAGCGTAGGGGACAGAGAGCAGTTCTTC
TRBV5-1	TRBD2	TRBJ2-1	.	CASSLAPAGVNEQFF	TGCGCCAGCAGCTTGGCCCCAGCGGGGGTCAATGAGCAGTTCTTC
TRBV7-2	.	TRBJ2-7	.	CASSLPQDYEQYF	TGTGCCAGCAGCTTACCACAGGACTACGAGCAGTACTTC
TRBV5-1	.	TRBJ1-4	.	CASSLTGPATNEKLFF	TGCGCCAGCAGCTTGACAGGACCCGCAACTAATGAAAAACTGTTTTTT
TRBV11-3	TRBD1	TRBJ2-1	.	CASSSGQGNNEQFF	TGTGCCAGCAGCTCCGGACAGGGCAACAATGAGCAGTTCTTC
TRBV18	.	TRBJ2-7	.	CASAVTNYEQYF	TGTGCCAGCGCCGTAACAAACTACGAGCAGTACTTC
TRBV5-4	.	TRBJ2-7	.	CASSNSGYEQYF	TGTGCCAGCAGCAACTCGGGTTACGAGCAGTACTTC
TRBV7-2	TRBD2	TRBJ2-3	.	CASSRSGGTDTQYF	TGTGCCAGCAGTCGTAGCGGGGGCACAGATACGCAGTATTTT
TRBV30	TRBD2	TRBJ2-1	.	CALLRPGGQFF	TGTGCGCTCTTAAGGCCGGGGGGGCAGTTCTTC
TRBV5-1	.	TRBJ1-2	.	CASSSEVNYGYTF	TGCGCCAGCAGCTCAGAGGTTAACTATGGCTACACCTTC
TRBV4-3	.	TRBJ1-3	.	CASSQERGNTIYF	TGCGCCAGCAGCCAAGAGCGGGGAAACACCATATATTTT
TRBV29-1	TRBD1	TRBJ2-5	.	CSGQGAGGETQYF	TGCAGCGGTCAGGGGGCAGGGGGCGAGACCCAGTACTTC
TRBV27	.	TRBJ2-2	.	CASSEIAVGAGELFF	TGTGCCAGCAGTGAGATAGCGGTCGGGGCCGGGGAGCTGTTTTTT
TRBV7-2	.	TRBJ1-2	.	CASSLGRVLDYGYTF	TGTGCCAGCAGCTTGGGCAGGGTGTTGGACTATGGCTACACCTTC
TRBV30	.	TRBJ2-1	.	CAYRGGGNEQFF	TGTGCCTACAGGGGAGGAGGAAATGAGCAGTTCTTC
TRBV9	.	TRBJ2-3	.	CASSVGARETDTQYF	TGTGCCAGCAGCGTAGGAGCCAGGGAGACAGATACGCAGTATTTT
TRBV20-1	.	TRBJ2-3	few	CSATRSDTQYF	TGCAGTGCTACCCGGAGTGATACGCAGTATTTT
TRBV11-2	.	TRBJ1-3	.	CASSTQGSGNTIYF	TGTGCCAGCAGTACACAGGGCTCTGGAAACACCATATATTTT
TRBV6-1	.	TRBJ1-3	.	CASSEPDSPSGNTIYF	TGTGCCAGCAGTGAACCGGACAGCCCCTCTGGAAACACCATATATTTT
TRBV5-1	TRBD1	TRBJ2-1	few	CASSLLPGQGYNEQFF	TGCGCCAGCAGCTTACTACCGGGACAGGGCTACAATGAGCAGTTCTTC
TRBV20-1	.	TRBJ1-1	.	CSAGDLRAFF	TGCAGTGCCGGCGACCTGAGGGCTTTCTTT
TRBV2	.	TRBJ1-6	.	CASKVSGRDSPLHF	TGTGCCAGCAAAGTCAGCGGAAGGGATTCACCCCTCCACTTT
TRBV7-2	TRBD2	TRBJ2-3	.	CASSPRLAGADTQYF	TGTGCCAGCAGCCCGCGACTAGCGGGAGCCGATACGCAGTATTTT
TRBV7-7	.	TRBJ2-7	.	CASSPRRGGEQYF	TGTGCTAGCAGCCCTAGGAGAGGGGGCGAGCAGTACTTC
TRBV9	TRBD1	TRBJ1-1	.	CASSEGTANTEAFF	TGTGCCAGCAGCGAAGGGACAGCGAACACTGAAGCTTTCTTT
TRBV6-1	.	TRBJ1-5	.	CASTPRGSNQPQHF	TGTGCCAGCACTCCTCGGGGCAGCAATCAGCCCCAGCATTTT
TRBV29-1	.	TRBJ1-1	.	CSADRHGGTEAFF	TGCAGCGCCGACAGGCACGGTGGAACTGAAGCTTTCTTT
TRBV29-1	TRBD1	TRBJ2-2	.	CSVGQGSGELFF	TGCAGCGTGGGACAGGGATCTGGGGAGCTGTTTTTT
TRBV5-6	TRBD1	TRBJ1-5	.	CASSHLDREGANQPQHF	TGTGCCAGCAGCCACCTGGACAGGGAAGGGGCCAATCAGCCCCAGCATTTT
TRBV11-2	.	TRBJ1-2	.	CASRSSRDSIGYTF	TGTGCCAGCAGATCGTCACGGGACTCCATTGGCTACACCTTC
TRBV5-6	.	TRBJ2-1	.	CASSYSLAGQYSNEQFF	TGTGCCAGCAGCTACTCCTTGGCGGGCCAATACAGCAATGAGCAGTTCTTC
TRBV14	.	TRBJ2-7	few	CASSQGLNSYEQYF	TGTGCCAGCAGCCAAGGGCTGAACTCCTACGAGCAGTACTTC